These T cell receptor beta chains were read from a single sample in a study of cytomegalovirus exposure and HLA in healthy donors. Measured with immunoSEQ multiplex PCR; TCRdb has only the in-frame clones, and not every one. The table records 200,000 to 300,000 clones, less than 95% of them present only once. Source material: PBMCs. All receptors come from a young woman in good health and CMV-seronegative. The CDR3 runs from the conserved cysteine through the conserved F or W.

>TRBJ1-2|TRBV5-5
CASRLTVGYTF
>TRBJ1-4|TRBV15
CATSRGVSTEKLFF
>TRBJ2-1|TRBV28
CASSLGLAGFEQFF
>TRBJ1-5|TRBV4-2
CASSQEMGAYQPQHF
>TRBJ1-1|TRBV9
CASSVGVGGMNTEAFF
>TRBJ1-1|TRBV6-1
CASSELGSTEAFF
>TRBJ2-3|TRBV18
CASSPPSGRDTQYF
>TRBJ1-2|TRBV28
CASMVEGFYGYTF
>TRBJ2-7|TRBV2
CASIVWGTYEQYF
>TRBJ2-1|TRBV27
CASSFSPGLGGYNEQFF
>TRBJ2-7|TRBV9
CASSPDRYEQYF
>TRBJ2-5|TRBV27
CASSLFSSAGQETQYF
>TRBJ2-6|TRBV6-5
CASSYRAGANVLTF
>TRBJ2-3|TRBV5-1
CASSLVAGAPTDTQYF
>TRBJ2-7|TRBV7-2
CASSLGASGIYEQYF
>TRBJ2-3|TRBV30
CAWSVLGARTDTQYF
>TRBJ1-2|TRBV18
CASSPPAQDYGYTF
>TRBJ2-3|TRBV2
CASTGTGNIYTQYF
>TRBJ2-2|TRBV4-2
CASSPKDGIGGSVTGELFF
>TRBJ2-1|TRBV2
CASSGEALNEQFF
>TRBJ2-1|TRBV29-1
CSVGTSGISYNEQFF
>TRBJ2-7|TRBV9
CASSVEETYEQYF
>TRBJ2-5|TRBV29-1
CSAPSAHYQETQYF
>TRBJ2-2|TRBV6-1
CASTGTRALPGELFF
>TRBJ1-5|TRBV14
CASSQVNPWVRFLWSQPQHF
>TRBJ1-5|TRBV4-3
CASSQDRSKGRGGEPQHF
>TRBJ2-3|TRBV28
CASSLTIGGLRTSDTQYF
>TRBJ2-7|TRBV7-3
CASSLFGGNDEQYF
>TRBJ2-7|TRBV7-2
CASSLDGRSYEQYF
>TRBJ2-5|TRBV11-2
CASSLGRMVTQYF
>TRBJ2-7|TRBV7-8
CASSLESDWDPPYEQYF
>TRBJ2-2|TRBV5-1
CASHFGTPNTGELFF
>TRBJ2-2|TRBV20-1
CSAKGVGELFF
>TRBJ2-1|TRBV4-3
CASSPWTSGSSYNEQFF
>TRBJ2-7|TRBV7-6
CASSLVTGATAEQYF
>TRBJ2-7|TRBV7-8
CASSLSGRAVSYEQYF
>TRBJ2-1|TRBV13
CASSLGLEQFF
>TRBJ1-2|TRBV29-1
CSVDQEGGNYGYTF
>TRBJ1-2|TRBV6-5
CASSDLGYGYTF
>TRBJ2-5|TRBV9
CASSVGVGETQYF